These 10 T cell receptor beta chains originate from one sample sequenced in a study of T cells after yellow fever vaccination (dated 2019 in TCRdb). The treatment or condition label for this specimen denotes: live attenuated yellow fever vaccine strain. Receptor amplification or capture employed 5' RACE. TCRdb lists the instrument as Illumina HiSeq 2500. Through fastp at Q25 and MiXCR, TCRdb rebuilt clones from the public reads, retaining in-frame beta chains. Each CDR3 protein gets just one entry, which takes the most common genes and DNA from the rows behind it. The sample contains around 530,000 distinct CDR3 sequences, about 15% of them found a single time. Of the sample, roughly a sixth is held by the ten largest clones. The specimen comprised PBMCs, sampled less than 6 days after the first yellow fever vaccination. These receptors were collected from a man younger than 30 who received the YFV17D yellow fever vaccine.

This chain joins TRBV6-2 or TRBV6-3 and TRBJ2-7; no clear D gene. In germline, CDR1 is MNHEY, CDR2 SVGEGT. This CDR3 comprises 12 residues. V was clipped by 6 bases and J by 2 bases, with 8 bases between them. The CDR3 sequence is CASSRNPYEQYF. The CDR3 nucleotides read TGTGCCAGCAGCCGTAATCCCTACGAGCAGTACTTC.

V usage is TRBV6-1 and J usage is TRBJ1-2; D possibly corresponds to TRBD1 (6 bases). V gave up 6 bases and J gave up 4 bases, with 21 bases separating them. Germline V gives CDR1 MNHNS, CDR2 SASEGT. The CDR3 totals 16 residues. CDR3: CASRTTRDTNIYGYTF. In nucleotides, the CDR3 is TGTGCCAGCAGGACGACTCGGGACACCAACATCTATGGCTACACCTTC.

This clonotype is a singleton in its sample. The V and J genes are TRBV28 and TRBJ2-3, with D perhaps matching TRBD2 (6 bases). CDR3 length: 16 residues. Looked up from germline, CDR1 is MDHEN and CDR2 is SYDVKM. The V and J ends lost 6 bases and 2 bases respectively, with 18 bases between them. The chain's CDR3 is CASSVEWGENTDTQYF. The CDR3 DNA is TGTGCCAGCAGCGTGGAATGGGGGGAAAACACAGATACGCAGTATTTT.

This clonotype was picked up a small number of times. V and J are TRBV20-1 and TRBJ2-1, with TRBD2 identical over 7 bases. The CDR3 is 13 amino acids. In germline, CDR1 is DFQATT, CDR2 SNEGSKA (reference sequence). The ends lost 3 bases at V and 5 bases at J; junction bases unmatched: 4. The CDR3 sequence is CSARGLPDNEQFF. The CDR3 region has the DNA TGCAGTGCTAGGGGACTACCAGACAATGAGCAGTTCTTC.

This chain links TRBV5-4 with TRBJ2-3; 13 bases agree with TRBD2. The ends lost 0 bases at V and 4 bases at J; junction bases unmatched: 8. The germline gives CDR1 SGHNT, CDR2 YYREEE (reference sequence). The CDR3 is made up of 18 amino acids. CDR3 loop: CASSLAITSGGGSDTQYF. CDR3 DNA: TGTGCCAGCAGCTTGGCCATCACTAGCGGGGGGGGGTCAGATACGCAGTATTTT.

This chain links TRBV7-2 with TRBJ2-1; possibly TRBD1 for D (5 bases). V was cut by 7 bases and J by 1 base, with 11 bases left in between. The CDR3 extends over 14 amino acids. From germline, CDR1 is SGHTA and CDR2 FQGNSA. CDR3 sequence reads: CASMKGLSYNEQFF. CDR3 coding DNA: TGTGCCAGCATGAAGGGGCTATCCTACAATGAGCAGTTCTTC.

The chain is built from TRBV6-2 or TRBV6-3 and TRBJ2-5, with 10 bases fitting TRBD2. The V gene end was trimmed by 7 bases and the J gene end by 0 bases; junction bases not matched to a gene: 5. CDR3 length: 15 residues. CDR1 MNHEY and CDR2 SVGEGT come from the germline V gene. CDR3: CASNRLAGDQETQYF. DNA of the CDR3: TGTGCCAGCAACCGACTAGCGGGCGACCAAGAGACCCAGTACTTC.

This chain joins TRBV6-2 or TRBV6-3 and TRBJ2-7, with a tentative D call TRBD2 (5 bases). Germline CDR1 is MNHEY and CDR2 is SVGEGT. The V gene lost 7 bases and the J gene lost 9 bases, with 16 bases spanning the gap. CDR3 length: 12 residues. The CDR3 spells CASTQDPGRQYF. The CDR3 DNA is TGTGCCAGCACCCAAGACCCGGGAAGGCAGTACTTC.

As DNA, the CDR3 is TGTGCCAGCAGCTTAACGTTAGGACACGATTTAGACACAGATACGCAGTATTTT. This sequence encodes CASSLTLGHDLDTDTQYF. The chain is built from TRBV7-3 and TRBJ2-3; D might be TRBD1 (5 bases). Germline V gene sequence: CDR1 SGHTA, CDR2 FQGTGA. This CDR3 is 18 amino acids long. Trimming cost V 0 bases and J 2 bases, with 18 bases left between them.

This chain links TRBV28 with TRBJ1-4; possibly TRBD1 for D (5 bases). Germline CDR1 is MDHEN and CDR2 is SYDVKM. The V end lost 0 bases, the J end lost 0 bases, and 5 bases lay between the germline ends. The CDR3 runs to 15 residues. The DNA of the CDR3 is TGTGCCAGCAGTTTATGGGGGCCAACTAATGAAAAACTGTTTTTT. Translating gives CASSLWGPTNEKLFF.